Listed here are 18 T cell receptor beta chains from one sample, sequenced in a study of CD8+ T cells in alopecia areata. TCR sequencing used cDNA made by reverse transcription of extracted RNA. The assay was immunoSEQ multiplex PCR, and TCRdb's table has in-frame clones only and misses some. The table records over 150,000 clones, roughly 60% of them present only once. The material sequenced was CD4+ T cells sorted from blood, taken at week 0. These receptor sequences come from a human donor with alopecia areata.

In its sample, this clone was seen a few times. The CDR3 bases are TGCAGCACCACCGGGACAGGGTACAATGAGCAGTTCTTC. This translates into CSTTGTGYNEQFF. The chain uses TRBV29-1 and TRBJ2-1, with 9 bases identical to TRBD1. The germline V gene has CDR1 SQVTM and CDR2 ANQGSEA. After removal of 8 bases from V and 4 bases from J, the junction contained 6 bases not matched to a gene. The CDR3 has 13 amino acids.

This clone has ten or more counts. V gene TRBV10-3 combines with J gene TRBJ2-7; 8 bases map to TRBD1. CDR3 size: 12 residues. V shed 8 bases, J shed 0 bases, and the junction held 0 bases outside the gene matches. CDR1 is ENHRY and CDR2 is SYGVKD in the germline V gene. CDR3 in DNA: TGTGCCATCGGACAGGGCTCCTACGAGCAGTACTTC. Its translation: CAIGQGSYEQYF.

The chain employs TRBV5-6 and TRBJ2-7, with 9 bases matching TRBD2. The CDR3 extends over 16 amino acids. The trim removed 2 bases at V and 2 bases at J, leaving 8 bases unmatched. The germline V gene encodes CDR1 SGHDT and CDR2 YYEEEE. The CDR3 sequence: CASSLLSGTSTYEQYF. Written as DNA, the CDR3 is TGTGCCAGCAGCTTATTATCCGGGACTAGCACCTACGAGCAGTACTTC.

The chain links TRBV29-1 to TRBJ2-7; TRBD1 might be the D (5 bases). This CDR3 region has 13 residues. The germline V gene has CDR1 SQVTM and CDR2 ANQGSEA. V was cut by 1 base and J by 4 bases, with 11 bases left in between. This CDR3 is CSVEARAGYEQYF. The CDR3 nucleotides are TGCAGCGTTGAAGCCCGAGCAGGGTACGAGCAGTACTTC.

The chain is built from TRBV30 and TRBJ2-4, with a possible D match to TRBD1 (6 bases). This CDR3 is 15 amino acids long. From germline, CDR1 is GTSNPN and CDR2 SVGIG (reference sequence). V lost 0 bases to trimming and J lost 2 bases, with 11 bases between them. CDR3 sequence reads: CAWSVGGVTKNIQYF. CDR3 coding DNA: TGTGCCTGGAGTGTAGGGGGAGTGACCAAAAACATTCAGTACTTC.

CDR3 nucleotides: TGTGCCACCAGCAGAGATCAGTCGATTCAGGGTGATGGCTACACCTTC. This codes for CATSRDQSIQGDGYTF. V and J are TRBV15 and TRBJ1-2, with a possible D match to TRBD1 (5 bases). The V gene lost 0 bases and the J gene lost 6 bases, with 17 bases spanning the gap. This CDR3 is built from 16 residues. Germline loops: CDR1 LNHNV, CDR2 YYDKDF (reference sequence).

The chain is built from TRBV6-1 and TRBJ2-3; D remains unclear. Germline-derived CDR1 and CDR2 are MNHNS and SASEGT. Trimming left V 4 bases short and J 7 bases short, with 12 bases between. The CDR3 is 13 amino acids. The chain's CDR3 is CASSVLDYNTQYF. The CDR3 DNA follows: TGTGCCAGCAGTGTCCTCGATTACAATACGCAGTATTTT.

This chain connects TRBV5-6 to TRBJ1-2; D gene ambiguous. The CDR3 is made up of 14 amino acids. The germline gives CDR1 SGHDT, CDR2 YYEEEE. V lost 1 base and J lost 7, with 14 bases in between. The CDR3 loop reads CASSLFRGETGYTF. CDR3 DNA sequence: TGTGCCAGCAGCTTGTTTCGGGGTGAAACTGGCTACACCTTC.

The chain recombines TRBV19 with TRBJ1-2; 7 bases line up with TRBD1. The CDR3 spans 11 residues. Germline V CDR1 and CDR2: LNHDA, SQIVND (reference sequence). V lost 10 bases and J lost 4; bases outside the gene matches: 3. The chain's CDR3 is CATKGAYGYTF. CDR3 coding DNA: TGTGCCACCAAGGGGGCCTATGGCTACACCTTC.

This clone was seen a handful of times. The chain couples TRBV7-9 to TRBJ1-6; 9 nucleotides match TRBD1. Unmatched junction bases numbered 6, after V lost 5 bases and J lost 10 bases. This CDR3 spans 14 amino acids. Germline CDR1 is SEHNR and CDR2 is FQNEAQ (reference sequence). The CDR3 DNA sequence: TGTGCCAGCAGCCCCGGGACAGGGAGGTCACCCCTCCACTTT. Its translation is CASSPGTGRSPLHF.

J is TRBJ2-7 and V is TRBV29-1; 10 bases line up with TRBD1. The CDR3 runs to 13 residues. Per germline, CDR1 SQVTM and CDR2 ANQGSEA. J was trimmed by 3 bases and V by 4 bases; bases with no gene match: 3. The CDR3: CSVGDRGHYEQYF. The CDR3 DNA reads TGCAGCGTTGGGGACAGGGGCCACTACGAGCAGTACTTC.

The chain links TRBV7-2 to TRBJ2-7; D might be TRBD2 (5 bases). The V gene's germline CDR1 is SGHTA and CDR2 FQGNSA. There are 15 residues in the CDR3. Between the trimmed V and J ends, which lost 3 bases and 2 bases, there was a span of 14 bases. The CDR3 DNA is TGTGCCAGCAGCTTCATCGGGTCGGGGACCTACGAGCAGTACTTC. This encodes CASSFIGSGTYEQYF.

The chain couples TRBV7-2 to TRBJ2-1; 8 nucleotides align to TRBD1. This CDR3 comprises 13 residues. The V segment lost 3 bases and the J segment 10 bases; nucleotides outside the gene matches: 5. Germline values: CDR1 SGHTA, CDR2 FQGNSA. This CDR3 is CASSLTGAPEQFF. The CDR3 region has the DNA TGTGCCAGCAGCTTGACAGGGGCCCCCGAGCAGTTCTTC.

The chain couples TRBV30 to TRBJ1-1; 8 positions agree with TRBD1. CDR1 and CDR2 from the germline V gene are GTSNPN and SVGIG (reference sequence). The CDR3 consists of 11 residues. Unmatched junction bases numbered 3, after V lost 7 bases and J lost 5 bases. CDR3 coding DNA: TGTGCCTCAACAGGGGGGACTGAAGCTTTCTTT. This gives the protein CASTGGTEAFF.

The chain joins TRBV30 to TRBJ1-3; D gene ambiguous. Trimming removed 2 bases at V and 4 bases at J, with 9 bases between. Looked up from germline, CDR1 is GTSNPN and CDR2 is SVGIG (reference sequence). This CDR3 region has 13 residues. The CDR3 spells CAWSKSSGNTIYF. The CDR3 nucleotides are TGTGCCTGGAGTAAAAGTTCAGGAAACACCATATATTTT.

The CDR3 nucleotides read TGCAGCGTCCATCTAGCACAGAGCTCCTACGAGCAGTACTTC. It codes for CSVHLAQSSYEQYF. The chain links TRBV29-1 to TRBJ2-7; possibly TRBD2 for D (5 bases). V was trimmed by 6 bases and J by 0 bases, leaving 15 bases between them. The CDR3 is 14 amino acids. Germline V lookup: CDR1 SQVTM, CDR2 ANQGSEA.

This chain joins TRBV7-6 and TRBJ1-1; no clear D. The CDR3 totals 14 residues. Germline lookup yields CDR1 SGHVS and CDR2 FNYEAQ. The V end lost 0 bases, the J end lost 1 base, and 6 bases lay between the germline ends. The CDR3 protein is CASSLAGSNTEAFF. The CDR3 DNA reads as TGTGCCAGCAGCTTAGCGGGATCGAACACTGAAGCTTTCTTT.

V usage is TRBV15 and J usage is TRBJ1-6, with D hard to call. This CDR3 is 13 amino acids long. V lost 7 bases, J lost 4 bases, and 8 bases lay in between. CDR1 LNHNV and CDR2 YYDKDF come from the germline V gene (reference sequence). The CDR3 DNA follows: TGTGCCACCATGGGATCTTATAATTCACCCCTCCACTTT. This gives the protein CATMGSYNSPLHF.